These 4 T cell receptor beta chains came from one sample sequenced in a study of T cell responses to AZD1222 COVID-19 vaccine (TCRdb year 2021). The label giving this sample's time point can be read as: baseline before first vaccination. Library preparation was by the immunoSEQ multiplex PCR assay. The table comes from immuneACCESS by way of TCRdb, which keeps in-frame sequences with V and J called. Part of the clones is missing from these tables; in studies checked, under half for an unresolved V gene and the rest for unknown reasons. This sample holds 100,000 to 150,000 clones; 87% were observed only once. The ten largest clonotypes hold 1.4% to 1.5% of the sample. The specimen comprised peripheral blood, sampled on day 0 of AZD1222 vaccination. These receptors were taken from an adult in good health.

The chain couples TRBV4-2 to TRBJ1-4, with 10 positions matching TRBD1. CDR1 is LGHNA, CDR2 YNFKEQ, per germline. The CDR3 runs 15 residues. V shed 4 bases, J shed 5 bases, and the junction held 4 bases outside the gene matches. Here the CDR3 reads CASSPQDRGNEKLFF. CDR3 nucleotide sequence: TGTGCCAGCAGCCCTCAGGACAGGGGGAATGAAAAACTGTTTTTT.

The chain is built from TRBV5-1 and TRBJ2-2; 7 positions agree with TRBD2. The germline CDR1 and CDR2 sequences are SGHRS and YFSETQ. J gave up 8 bases and V 4 bases, and 14 bases lay outside the gene matches. This CDR3 contains 16 residues. The CDR3 sequence is CASSPDRGGPEGELFF. The CDR3 DNA follows: TGCGCCAGCAGCCCCGATCGCGGGGGACCGGAAGGGGAGCTGTTTTTT.

V and J are TRBV5-4 and TRBJ2-6, with D unclear. The germline gives CDR1 SGHNT, CDR2 YYREEE (reference sequence). V was trimmed by 4 bases and J by 4 bases, leaving 3 bases between them. This CDR3 is 12 amino acids long. The CDR3 coding sequence is TGTGCCAGCAGCCGGGGGGCCAACGTCCTGACTTTC. Translating gives CASSRGANVLTF.

This chain connects TRBV18 to TRBJ1-1; possibly TRBD1 for D (5 bases). Germline assignment: CDR1 KGHSH and CDR2 LQKENI. The CDR3 loop spans 15 amino acids. V was clipped by 3 bases and J by 2 bases, with 13 bases between them. CDR3 bases: TGTGCCAGCTCACCTAGACAGCTCTCTAACACTGAAGCTTTCTTT. It yields the protein CASSPRQLSNTEAFF.